These 22 T cell receptor beta chains were all obtained from the same sample, sequenced in a study of regulatory T cells in long-lasting Graves disease (dated by TCRdb to about 2021). Receptors were amplified or captured by multiplex PCR. The sequencing machine was an Illumina HiSeq 4000. TCR beta libraries were built with iRepertoire HTBI primers and Arm-PCR amplification of CDR3 regions. The public sequencing data were trimmed at Q25 with fastp and processed into clonotypes with MiXCR by TCRdb, which kept only in-frame beta chains. Every entry covers one CDR3 protein and lists the most common genes and DNA from its rows. Present in this sample are 360,000 or so distinct CDR3 sequences, approximately 12% of which were seen just once. 15% to 20% of the sample is taken by the ten largest. The sample's time point label, in plain terms: newly diagnosed GD, antithyroid drugs for less than 3 months. For both TCR sequencing and RNA sequencing, RNA was extracted from PBMCs using TRIzol.

The data were also submitted as part of a second study, on T cells in Graves' hyperthyroidism and ophthalmopathy.

The specimen was peripheral blood mononuclear cells (PBMCs), collected at new diagnosis, from a patient treated with antithyroid drugs. The receptors derive from a woman younger than 35 with Graves disease. Donor details come from another sample of the same person, matched by shared clones.

This clonotype was found many times. The V gene is TRBV3-1, the J gene TRBJ2-7; TRBD2 aligns across 10 bases. Germline trimming cut 0 bases from V and 4 bases from J; bases unmatched to any gene: 12. The CDR3 runs to 18 residues. Germline V lookup: CDR1 LGHDT, CDR2 YNNKEL (reference sequence). The CDR3, as DNA: TGTGCCAGCAGCCAAGATAATCGAGCTAGCGGGAGATGGTACGAGCAGTACTTC. Translating gives CASSQDNRASGRWYEQYF.

This clonotype has ten or more counts. The chain carries TRBV2 and TRBJ2-7; D not resolved. The CDR3 is made up of 13 amino acids. Trimming shortened V by 3 bases and J by 2 bases, and 8 bases separated the two germline ends. Germline loops: CDR1 SNHLY, CDR2 FYNNEI. The CDR3 DNA is TGTGCCAGCAGTGATAAAGGCACCTACGAGCAGTACGTC. It specifies CASSDKGTYEQYV.

In this sample, this clonotype turned up many times. This chain uses TRBV7-9 with TRBJ2-1; D perhaps matches TRBD1 (7 bases). CDR1 and CDR2 from the germline V gene are SEHNR and FQNEAQ (reference sequence). CDR3 length: 16 amino acids. Between the trimmed V and J ends, which lost 5 bases and 5 bases, there was a span of 19 bases. The CDR3 loop reads CASSTTWAGTDNEQFF. Written as DNA, the CDR3 is TGTGCCAGCAGCACGACCTGGGCGGGGACAGACAATGAGCAGTTCTTC.

The chain is built from TRBV4-1 and TRBJ1-1, with D unresolved. The germline CDR1 and CDR2 sequences are MGHRA and YSYEKL. Trimming left V 6 bases short and J 0 bases short, with 11 bases between. The CDR3 consists of 14 residues. The CDR3 loop is CASSTGPLNTEAFF. The CDR3 DNA sequence: TGCGCCAGCAGTACCGGGCCTCTGAACACTGAAGCTTTCTTT.

This clonotype showed up just a few times. The CDR3 is CASSLGQANEKLFF. In DNA, the CDR3 is TGTGCCAGCAGCTTAGGACAGGCGAATGAAAAACTGTTTTTT. The genes are TRBV7-9 and TRBJ1-4; perhaps TRBD1 as D (6 bases). CDR1 is SEHNR and CDR2 is FQNEAQ in the germline V gene (reference sequence). V gave up 1 base and J gave up 5 bases, with 8 bases separating them. The CDR3 contains 14 residues.

This chain links TRBV20-1 with TRBJ2-7, with a tentative D call TRBD1 (6 bases). Germline-derived CDR1 and CDR2 are DFQATT and SNEGSKA (reference sequence). V was pared by 1 base and J by 3 bases, with 13 bases between. The CDR3 is 14 residues long. CDR3 coding DNA: TGCAGTGCTAGAGGGCAGGGGAATTTCTACGAGCAGTACTTC. This gives the protein CSARGQGNFYEQYF.

The rearrangement joins TRBV12-3 or TRBV12-4 to TRBJ2-7; TRBD2 agrees at 15 bases. V shed 6 bases and J 7 bases; nucleotides not matched to a gene: 10. The CDR3 consists of 16 residues. The CDR3 here is CASRAGLAGGYNEQYF. In DNA form, the CDR3 reads TGTGCCAGCAGAGCGGGACTAGCGGGGGGCTACAATGAGCAGTACTTC.

This clonotype was recorded many times. The chain links TRBV30 to TRBJ2-2; D call uncertain. V was cut by 4 bases and J by 9 bases, with 9 bases left in between. The CDR3 has 11 amino acids. In germline, CDR1 is GTSNPN, CDR2 SVGIG (reference sequence). CDR3 protein: CAWNRVRELFF. DNA of the CDR3: TGTGCCTGGAATAGGGTCCGGGAGCTGTTTTTT.

The table lists this clonotype with a few counts. CDR3 loop: CAWSVRDSYSGANVLTF. In DNA, the CDR3 is TGTGCCTGGAGTGTACGGGACAGCTACTCTGGGGCCAACGTCCTGACTTTC. V is TRBV30 and J is TRBJ2-6; 7 bases are shared with TRBD1. CDR3 length equals 17 residues. Germline loops: CDR1 GTSNPN, CDR2 SVGIG (reference sequence). J was trimmed by 0 bases and V by 0 bases; bases with no gene match: 5.

This clonotype was counted only a few times. One end of the junction fails to match germline, which may point to a read error. This chain links TRBV11-2 with TRBJ1-1, with D unresolved. Germline V gene lookup returns CDR1 SGHAT and CDR2 FQNNGV. CDR3 length: 17 residues. This CDR3 is CASSSPTPPARNTEAFF. The DNA of the CDR3 is TGCGCCAGCAGCTCCCCGACCCCTCCAGCCCGGAACACTGAAGCTTTCTTT.

This clonotype was seen many times. V usage is TRBV12-3 or TRBV12-4 and J usage is TRBJ1-3, with TRBD1 as a possible D gene (5 bases). V lost 2 bases and J 0 bases, leaving 8 bases between the germline ends. The CDR3 has 15 amino acids. CDR3 sequence: CASSLQGVSGNTIYF. The CDR3, as DNA: TGTGCCAGCAGTTTACAGGGTGTCTCTGGAAACACCATATATTTT.

This clonotype occurred a few times. The chain is built from TRBV12-5 and TRBJ2-1; TRBD1 aligns across 8 bases. This CDR3 comprises 15 residues. Germline CDR1 is LGHNT and CDR2 is FRNRAP. J gave up 3 bases and V 6 bases, and 7 bases lay outside the gene matches. CDR3 loop: CASGPDRGDYNEQFF. DNA of the CDR3: TGTGCTAGTGGCCCTGACAGGGGAGACTACAATGAGCAGTTCTTC.

The V call is TRBV28, the J call TRBJ1-1, with unresolved D. Deletions cut 5 bases from V and 3 bases from J, with 10 bases between. Germline V gene sequence: CDR1 MDHEN, CDR2 SYDVKM. This CDR3 contains 13 residues. In DNA, the CDR3 is TGTGCCAGCAGTGTTAACCGGTACACTGAAGCTTTCTTT. This codes for CASSVNRYTEAFF.

In its sample, this clonotype was seen many times. The V and J genes are TRBV30 and TRBJ1-2; D may be TRBD1 (5 bases). Trimming took 3 bases from V and 4 from J, leaving 12 bases between them. Germline CDR1 and CDR2: GTSNPN and SVGIG (reference sequence). This CDR3 contains 13 residues. The CDR3: CAWRQTASYGYTF. The CDR3, as DNA: TGTGCCTGGAGACAGACAGCCTCCTATGGCTACACCTTC.

This clonotype was recorded many times. The chain is built from TRBV30 and TRBJ1-5; the match to TRBD1 covers 9 bases. Germline V gene lookup returns CDR1 GTSNPN and CDR2 SVGIG (reference sequence). Trimming cost V 1 base and J 6 bases; bases outside gene matches: 7. This CDR3 has 15 residues. CDR3: CAWSAGTGRAQPQHF. The CDR3 DNA follows: TGTGCCTGGAGTGCCGGGACAGGGCGCGCTCAGCCCCAGCATTTT.

This clonotype was counted many times. This chain connects TRBV5-8 to TRBJ1-4, with 7 nucleotides matching TRBD1. Germline V gene lookup returns CDR1 SGHTS and CDR2 YDEGEE. V shed 0 bases and J 7 bases; nucleotides not matched to a gene: 9. The length of the CDR3 is 16 residues. The CDR3 DNA follows: TGTGCCAGCAGCTTGGGACAGACAGGGAGAGGTGAAAAACTGTTTTTT. Protein sequence: CASSLGQTGRGEKLFF.

This clonotype has ten or more counts. V gene TRBV5-1 combines with J gene TRBJ1-2; TRBD1 matches 9 bases. The CDR3 is made up of 13 amino acids. Trimming at V came to 4 bases and at J to 7 bases, leaving 5 bases not matched to a gene. Germline lookup yields CDR1 SGHRS and CDR2 YFSETQ. The CDR3 DNA follows: TGCGCCAGCAGCACAGGGGGCGCGGGTGGCTACACCTTC. It specifies CASSTGGAGGYTF. The variable domain in full, completed from reference TRBV5-1 and TRBJ1-2, reads KAGVTQTPRYLIKTRGQQVTLSCSPISGHRSVSWYQQTPGQGLQFLFEYFSETQRNKGNFPGRFSGRQFSNSRSEMNVSTLELGDSALYLCASSTGGAGGYTFGSGTRLTVV.

This clonotype was observed a few times. The rearrangement links TRBV20-1 to TRBJ2-1; 7 nucleotides agree with TRBD2. Unmatched junction bases numbered 18, after V lost 6 bases and J lost 10 bases. CDR3 size: 15 residues. CDR1 and CDR2 (germline): DFQATT, SNEGSKA (reference sequence). CDR3 bases: TGCAGTGCCAAACTTTTCCAGCGGGGACCCATCGAGCAGTTCTTC. Amino acids: CSAKLFQRGPIEQFF.

This clonotype was detected many times. The V gene is TRBV5-1, the J gene TRBJ2-1; D possibly uses TRBD1 or TRBD2 (5 bases each). CDR3 length: 16 residues. The germline CDR1 and CDR2 sequences are SGHRS and YFSETQ. The V and J ends lost 0 bases and 7 bases respectively, with 17 bases between them. The CDR3 nucleotides are TGCGCCAGCAGCTTGGGGGGGAATATGAGAAGGAATGAGCAGTTCTTC. Protein sequence: CASSLGGNMRRNEQFF.

This clonotype came up many times. The chain couples TRBV7-9 to TRBJ2-1; D unclear. Germline CDR1 and CDR2: SEHNR and FQNEAQ (reference sequence). V gave up 5 bases and J gave up 6 bases, with 14 bases separating them. This CDR3 spans 14 amino acids. CDR3 DNA: TGTGCCAGCAGCCTAAGGAGTTCGGGCAATGAGCAGTTCTTC. Translated, it gives CASSLRSSGNEQFF. The full variable domain, its missing parts supplied by reference TRBV7-9 and TRBJ2-1, is DTGVSQNPRHKITKRGQNVTFRCDPISEHNRLYWYRQTLGQGPEFLTYFQNEAQLEKSRLLSDRFSAERPKGSFSTLEIQRTEQGDSAMYLCASSLRSSGNEQFFGPGTRLTVL.

This clonotype was found many times. The V and J genes are TRBV11-3 and TRBJ2-1; D is possibly TRBD2 (6 bases). Per the germline V gene, CDR1 is SGHNT and CDR2 is YENEEA. This CDR3 has 12 residues. V was pared by 4 bases and J by 5 bases, with 6 bases between. The CDR3 nucleotides are TGTGCCAGCAGCTGGGGGGACAATGAGCAGTTCTTC. Encoded protein: CASSWGDNEQFF.

This clonotype was counted many times. CDR3 in DNA: TGCGCCAGCAGCCAAGATCCGGCACAGGGGGAATTTCGCAATCAGCCCCAGCATTTT. This codes for CASSQDPAQGEFRNQPQHF. The chain is built from TRBV4-1 and TRBJ1-5; TRBD1 aligns across 8 bases. CDR1 and CDR2 (germline): MGHRA, YSYEKL. The CDR3 totals 19 residues. Losses at the gene ends were 0 bases for V and 2 bases for J; bases not matched to a gene: 12.